This T cell receptor beta chain was found in a study of blood T cell repertoires in COVID-19. Allocation to cohorts depended on clinical history reported by the participants. After removal of 4 bases from V and 4 bases from J, the junction contained 10 bases not matched to a gene. CDR1 LGHDT and CDR2 YNNKEL come from the germline V gene (reference sequence). This CDR3 spans 16 amino acids. Using immunoSEQ multiplex PCR, the repertoire was profiled, and TCRdb retains in-frame clones only, with some absent. The table has hundreds of thousands of clones, roughly 91% seen once; the top ten hold roughly 2%.

This sequence joins TRBV3-1 (or the pseudogene TRBV3-2) and TRBJ1-1; 9 bases fit TRBD1. This TCR was sampled from a woman aged 55-75 years in a cohort exposed to, infected with or recovered from COVID-19 (not recorded which). Sequencing input: PBMCs or T cells enriched from blood (not recorded which). CDR3: CASSPRDRAGGTEAFF. The CDR3 nucleotides are TGTGCCAGCAGCCCCCGGGACAGGGCCGGAGGCACTGAAGCTTTCTTT.